The rows below give T cell receptor beta chains drawn from one sample of a study of blood T cell repertoires in COVID-19. The table came from immunoSEQ multiplex PCR; TCRdb's copy has only in-frame clones and leaves some out. The repertoire consists of under 200,000 clones, with 60% to 85% occurring once and the leading ten covering approximately 7.7%. What was sequenced was peripheral blood. These receptors originate from a woman between 55 and 75 years old with COVID-19, enrolled during active disease. The CDR3 runs from the conserved cysteine through the conserved F or W. D genes are given only for firm matches. Some rows have no size entry. The others give once, few or many, or a class for an expanded clone.

clone_size,v_call,j_call,d_call,cdr3_nt,cdr3_aa
-,TRBV27,TRBJ2-3,TRBD2,TGTGCCAGCAGTGTTATACTAGCGGGAGGGCCAGCAGATACGCAGTATTTT,CASSVILAGGPADTQYF
-,TRBV12-3/TRBV12-4,TRBJ2-7,-,TGTGCCAGCAGCTCCTTCTACGAGCAGTACTTC,CASSSFYEQYF
-,TRBV7-9,TRBJ2-7,-,TGTGCCAGCAGCTTAGAATTGGGCAGGCAGTACTTC,CASSLELGRQYF
-,TRBV20-1,TRBJ2-3,TRBD2,TGCAGTGCTAGTGGACTAGCGAGAGGGAGCACAGATACGCAGTATTTT,CSASGLARGSTDTQYF
-,TRBV5-1,TRBJ2-6,-,TGCGCCAGCAGCTTAACGAAGGGGGAGCTAGGGACTGGGGCCAACGTCCTGACTTTC,CASSLTKGELGTGANVLTF
-,TRBV4-1,TRBJ1-2,-,TGCGCCAGCAGCCAGACAGAACAGGAATTCTATGGCTACACCTTC,CASSQTEQEFYGYTF
-,TRBV9,TRBJ1-2,TRBD1,TGTGCCAGCAGCCCGGGACAGGGTTTCCTAACTAACTATGGCTACACCTTC,CASSPGQGFLTNYGYTF
-,TRBV19,TRBJ1-5,-,TGTGCCAGTATGGGCCGGGGATGGATTCAGCCCCAGCATTTT,CASMGRGWIQPQHF
-,TRBV15,TRBJ2-1,-,TGTGCCACCAGCAGAGGGCTGTACAATGAGCAGTTCTTC,CATSRGLYNEQFF
-,TRBV5-1,TRBJ2-3,-,TGCGCCAGCAGCTCGCGCGGGGCAGAACCAGATACGCAGTATTTT,CASSSRGAEPDTQYF
-,TRBV6-1,TRBJ2-5,-,TGTGCCAGCAGTGAAGGAGGAGAGACCCAGTACTTC,CASSEGGETQYF
-,TRBV5-6,TRBJ2-3,TRBD2,TGTGCCAGCAGCCTCCTTAGCGGGGGAGTAGATACGCAGTATTTT,CASSLLSGGVDTQYF
-,TRBV5-1,TRBJ2-1,TRBD2,TGCGCCAGCAGCTTGATCCCCCTAGCGGGCACGACCTACAATGAGCAGTTCTTC,CASSLIPLAGTTYNEQFF
-,TRBV3-1/TRBV3-2,TRBJ2-5,TRBD1,TGTGCCAGCAGCCAAGGAAGGACAGGCCAAGAGACCCAGTACTTC,CASSQGRTGQETQYF
-,TRBV7-2,TRBJ1-2,TRBD1,TGTGCCAGCAGTACCGGGACAGGGGCGACCTATAATGGCTACACCTTC,CASSTGTGATYNGYTF
-,TRBV9,TRBJ1-3,TRBD1,TGTGCCAGCAGCCCCGATCCGAGGGGACAGGGCGCCGCTGGAAACACCATATATTTT,CASSPDPRGQGAAGNTIYF
-,TRBV7-9,TRBJ2-2,-,TGTGCCAGCAGCTGGAACAGGGTGATTGACACCGGGGAGCTGTTTTTT,CASSWNRVIDTGELFF
-,TRBV4-1,TRBJ1-5,-,TGCGCCAGCAGCCGCCAAGCCCTTAGCAATCAGCCCCAGCATTTT,CASSRQALSNQPQHF
-,TRBV5-4,TRBJ2-7,-,TGTGCCAGCAGCTCCGCGACAGGCGGCTACGAGCAGTACTTC,CASSSATGGYEQYF
-,TRBV11-2,TRBJ2-5,-,TGTGCCAGCAGCTTAGAGGGCTTAGAGACCCAGTACTTC,CASSLEGLETQYF
-,TRBV7-9,TRBJ2-1,-,TGTGCCAGCAGCCCGGGTCGGGCAGCGGTTCATGAGCAGTTCTTC,CASSPGRAAVHEQFF
-,TRBV19,TRBJ1-4,TRBD1,TGTGCCAGTAGTATCTTCACAGGGGGAGTGGATGAAAAACTGTTTTTT,CASSIFTGGVDEKLFF
-,TRBV21-1,TRBJ2-7,-,TGTGCCACTCCGTTTAGTCCGGGACAGGGCCAGCTAAAACCTTCCTACGAGCAGTACTTC,CATPFSPGQGQLKPSYEQYF
-,TRBV3-1/TRBV3-2,TRBJ2-1,-,TGTGCCAGCAGCCAAGCGGAGCTTGAGCAGTTCTTC,CASSQAELEQFF
-,TRBV3-1/TRBV3-2,TRBJ2-7,-,TGTGCCAGCAGCCAAGCGGTATACGAGCAGTACTTC,CASSQAVYEQYF
-,TRBV7-9,TRBJ2-6,-,TGTGCCAGCAGCTTTCGTCCAGGGGACGACTCTGGGGCCAACGTCCTGACTTTC,CASSFRPGDDSGANVLTF
-,TRBV21-1,TRBJ2-3,-,TGTGCCAGCAGCTGGCGGGACAGGCCCCCAACAGATACGCAGTATTTT,CASSWRDRPPTDTQYF
-,TRBV3-1/TRBV3-2,TRBJ1-6,TRBD1,TGTGCCAGCAGCCAGCAGGGGGCGGGTAATTCACCCCTCCACTTT,CASSQQGAGNSPLHF
once,TRBV9,TRBJ1-2,TRBD1,TGTGCCAGCAGCGTAGAGGGACAGGGGGCGCGGGGCTACACCTTC,CASSVEGQGARGYTF
few,TRBV6-1,TRBJ1-1,-,TGTGCCAGCAGTGCTGGCCCCCGGCGGGGGACGCACCCCGAGAGCACTGAAGCTTTCTTT,CASSAGPRRGTHPESTEAFF
-,TRBV5-6,TRBJ2-6,-,TGTGCCAGCAGCTTTTTTCTCCGGGGATATGGGGCCAACGTCCTGACTTTC,CASSFFLRGYGANVLTF
many,TRBV5-6,TRBJ2-5,-,TGTGCCAGCAGCTTGCCGGCAGGGCCCCGGGAGACCCAGTACTTC,CASSLPAGPRETQYF
few,TRBV5-1,TRBJ2-7,TRBD1,TGCGCCAGCAGCTTTCAACTTACCGGGACAGGGGTCGAGCAGTACTTC,CASSFQLTGTGVEQYF
-,TRBV5-1,TRBJ2-3,TRBD2,TGCGCCAGCAGCTCGCTAGCGGGAGGAATGAGCACAGATACGCAGTATTTT,CASSSLAGGMSTDTQYF
-,TRBV7-2,TRBJ1-1,-,TGTGCCAGCAGCTTCTTGGGTAAAGGGGGTGAAGCTTTCTTT,CASSFLGKGGEAFF
-,TRBV28,TRBJ1-6,-,TGTGCCAGCAGTTTTGGCGGATTAAGCTCCTATAATTCACCCCTCCACTTT,CASSFGGLSSYNSPLHF
few,TRBV5-1,TRBJ2-1,-,TGCGCCAGCAGCTTGGAAGGGGTAGGCTACAATGAGCAGTTCTTC,CASSLEGVGYNEQFF
-,TRBV28,TRBJ1-3,-,TGTGCCAGCACCCCCGGGTCCAGGGTAGTACGAAGAAACACCATATATTTT,CASTPGSRVVRRNTIYF
-,TRBV29-1,TRBJ2-1,TRBD2,TGCAGCGTTGAAGATCGGCTAGCGGGGGTAAATGAGCAGTTCTTC,CSVEDRLAGVNEQFF